Listed below are T cell receptor beta chains from one sample, sequenced in a study of blood T cells in healthy people across ages. Each CDR3 protein gets one entry after TCRdb re-called the 5' RACE reads with MiXCR. The data hold 650,000 to 1,000,000 distinct CDR3 sequences, with around 36% observed a single time. Sequencing used blood. These receptors were collected from a young man in good health. Both conserved end residues are part of each CDR3. The D gene is left open where the match is weak. Where a row states a size, it is once, few, many or the class of an expanded clone; other rows omit it.

16 | TRBJ2-3 | few | TRBV4-2 | . | CASSPGTTWGTDTQYF | TGTGCCAGCAGCCCGGGGACCACCTGGGGGACAGATACGCAGTATTTT
13 | TRBJ2-1 | . | TRBV9 | . | CASSGAGGTEQFF | TGTGCCAGCAGCGGAGCTGGGGGGACTGAGCAGTTCTTC
17 | TRBJ2-3 | few | TRBV24-1 | . | CATSDQTGRAVTDTQYF | TGTGCCACCAGTGACCAGACGGGCAGGGCAGTCACAGATACGCAGTATTTT
18 | TRBJ2-5 | . | TRBV28 | . | CASSSPASGTSSYNEQYF | TGTGCCAGCAGTTCACCTGCCTCAGGGACGTCTTCCTACAATGAGCAGTACTTC
14 | TRBJ1-5 | few | TRBV7-2 | TRBD1 | CASSQQGFNQPQHF | TGTGCCAGCAGCCAACAGGGGTTCAATCAGCCCCAGCATTTT
14 | TRBJ1-4 | . | TRBV12-3/TRBV12-4 | . | CASRIGQTNEKLFF | TGTGCCAGCAGAATAGGACAAACTAATGAAAAACTGTTTTTT
12 | TRBJ2-7 | . | TRBV20-1 | . | CSPSSLQGEQYF | TGCAGTCCCAGTAGTCTACAAGGCGAGCAGTACTTC
13 | TRBJ2-1 | once | TRBV20-1 | TRBD2 | CSATSGGAREQFF | TGCAGTGCTACTAGCGGGGGGGCTCGTGAGCAGTTCTTC
16 | TRBJ1-2 | . | TRBV10-3 | . | CAISGEVGRNFYGYTF | TGTGCCATCAGTGGAGAGGTGGGGCGGAATTTCTATGGCTACACCTTC
12 | TRBJ2-3 | few | TRBV2 | . | CASPGGTDTQYF | TGTGCCAGCCCCGGGGGCACAGATACGCAGTATTTT
13 | TRBJ1-5 | . | TRBV12-3/TRBV12-4 | . | CASKGPHNQPQHF | TGTGCCAGCAAAGGACCGCACAATCAGCCCCAGCATTTT
16 | TRBJ2-1 | . | TRBV5-1 | TRBD1 | CASSFSGQGSYNEQFF | TGCGCCAGCAGCTTCTCAGGACAGGGTTCCTACAATGAGCAGTTCTTC
11 | TRBJ1-2 | many | TRBV20-1 | . | CSASGLYGYTF | TGCAGTGCTAGTGGGCTCTATGGCTACACCTTC
14 | TRBJ1-2 | few | TRBV6-2/TRBV6-3 | . | CARRTPGTCYGYTF | TGTGCCAGACGGACTCCAGGGACTTGCTATGGCTACACCTTC
11 | TRBJ2-3 | few | TRBV12-3/TRBV12-4 | . | CASSKGVVQYF | TGTGCCAGCTCAAAGGGGGTTGTGCAGTATTTT
15 | TRBJ2-1 | few | TRBV12-3/TRBV12-4 | TRBD1 | CASRRRQGLHNEQFF | TGTGCCAGCAGGCGGAGACAGGGCTTACACAATGAGCAGTTCTTC
15 | TRBJ2-1 | few | TRBV28 | TRBD2 | CASSSPAGGRNEQFF | TGTGCCAGCAGTTCTCCAGCGGGGGGGCGTAATGAGCAGTTCTTC
15 | TRBJ2-3 | many | TRBV18 | TRBD1 | CASSPRQGHTDTQYF | TGCGCCAGCAGCCCCCGACAGGGTCATACAGATACGCAGTATTTT
15 | TRBJ2-3 | . | TRBV12-3/TRBV12-4 | . | CASSYRTGRADTQYF | TGTGCCAGCAGTTATCGGACAGGGAGGGCAGATACGCAGTATTTT
15 | TRBJ1-4 | . | TRBV20-1 | TRBD1 | CSARVLTGTNEKLFF | TGCAGTGCTAGAGTCTTGACAGGGACAAATGAAAAACTGTTTTTT
12 | TRBJ1-2 | many | TRBV12-3/TRBV12-4 | . | CASSLVSYGYTF | TGTGCCAGCAGCTTAGTTTCCTATGGCTACACCTTC
15 | TRBJ2-3 | . | TRBV12-3/TRBV12-4 | . | CASIPRTEGTDTQYF | TGTGCCAGCATCCCCCGGACAGAGGGCACAGATACGCAGTATTTT
16 | TRBJ1-2 | . | TRBV12-3/TRBV12-4 | TRBD1 | CACSLRGQGARGGYTF | TGTGCCTGCAGTTTGCGGGGACAGGGGGCCCGCGGAGGCTACACCTTC
12 | TRBJ1-2 | . | TRBV12-3/TRBV12-4 | . | CASSSRADGYTF | TGTGCCAGCAGTTCCAGGGCTGATGGCTACACCTTC
14 | TRBJ2-3 | many | TRBV7-2 | . | CASSRGQRTDTQYF | TGTGCCAGCAGCCGTGGACAGCGCACAGATACGCAGTATTTT
12 | TRBJ2-5 | . | TRBV7-9 | . | CASSWTLEAQYF | TGTGCCAGCAGCTGGACCCTAGAGGCCCAGTACTTC
16 | TRBJ1-5 | . | TRBV20-1 | TRBD1 | CSANTGELYSNQPQHF | TGCAGTGCAAACACAGGGGAGCTCTATAGCAATCAGCCCCAGCATTTT
14 | TRBJ2-1 | . | TRBV7-2 | . | CASSPPPGSGEQFF | TGTGCCAGCAGCCCGCCCCCGGGGTCTGGTGAGCAGTTCTTC
17 | TRBJ1-4 | . | TRBV7-6 | TRBD1 | CASSLGIGQGTDEKLFF | TGTGCCAGCAGCTTAGGAATTGGACAGGGGACTGATGAAAAACTGTTTTTT
13 | TRBJ2-1 | . | TRBV20-1 | . | CSAGSRDGNEQFF | TGCAGTGCTGGGTCCCGGGACGGCAATGAGCAGTTCTTC
15 | TRBJ1-5 | . | TRBV12-3/TRBV12-4 | . | CASSLGGALDQTQHF | TGTGCCAGCAGTCTTGGGGGGGCACTGGATCAGACCCAGCATTTT
16 | TRBJ2-3 | few | TRBV4-3 | TRBD1 | CASSQASRGSTDTQYF | TGCGCCAGCAGCCAAGCCTCCAGGGGGTCAACAGATACGCAGTATTTT
15 | TRBJ2-3 | few | TRBV12-3/TRBV12-4 | . | CASSLRAGRTDTQYF | TGTGCCAGCAGTTTAAGGGCGGGACGCACAGATACGCAGTATTTT
19 | TRBJ1-4 | . | TRBV28 | TRBD1 | CASSYPTGQELATNEKLFF | TGTGCCAGCAGTTACCCAACGGGACAGGAACTCGCAACTAATGAAAAACTGTTTTTT
16 | TRBJ2-3 | . | TRBV20-1 | . | CSARGSGRWSTDTQYF | TGCAGTGCTAGAGGGTCGGGGAGGTGGAGCACAGATACGCAGTATTTT
15 | TRBJ2-1 | many | TRBV5-1 | TRBD2 | CASSLTRGGYNEQFF | TGCGCCAGCAGCCTCACCCGCGGGGGGTACAATGAGCAGTTCTTC
13 | TRBJ2-7 | . | TRBV20-1 | . | CSATRSLEDEQYF | TGCAGTGCTACCCGCAGTCTAGAGGACGAGCAGTACTTC
14 | TRBJ1-1 | . | TRBV9 | . | CASSPVSLNTEAFF | TGTGCCAGCAGCCCGGTCAGTTTGAACACTGAAGCTTTCTTT
18 | TRBJ2-1 | few | TRBV7-2 | . | CASSLGRRDRGTYNEQFF | TGTGCCAGCAGCTTAGGTCGAAGGGACCGGGGGACCTACAATGAGCAGTTCTTC
13 | TRBJ2-1 | . | TRBV4-1 | . | CASSQGVQETQFF | TGCGCCAGCAGCCAAGGCGTTCAAGAGACCCAGTTCTTC
15 | TRBJ1-4 | once | TRBV5-1 | . | CASSLDPRMEGKLFF | TGCGCCAGCAGCTTGGATCCCAGGATGGAAGGAAAACTGTTTTTT